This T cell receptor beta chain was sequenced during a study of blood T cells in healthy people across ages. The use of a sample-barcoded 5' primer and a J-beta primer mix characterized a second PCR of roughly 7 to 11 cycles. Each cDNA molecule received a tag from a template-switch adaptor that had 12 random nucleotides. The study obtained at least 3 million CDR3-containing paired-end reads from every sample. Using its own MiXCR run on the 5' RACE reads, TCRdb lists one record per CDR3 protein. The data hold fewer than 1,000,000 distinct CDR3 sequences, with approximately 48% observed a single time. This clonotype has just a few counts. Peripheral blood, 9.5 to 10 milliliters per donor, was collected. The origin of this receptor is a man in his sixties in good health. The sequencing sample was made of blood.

CDR3 sequence: CASSQPLLSYNSPLHF. In DNA form, the CDR3 reads TGCGCCAGCAGCCAGCCCCTTCTCTCCTATAATTCACCCCTCCACTTT. This chain connects TRBV4-1 to TRBJ1-6; D unclear. Trimming removed 3 bases from V and 0 bases from J, with 9 bases in between. Germline CDR1 reads MGHRA; CDR2 reads YSYEKL. This CDR3 comprises 16 residues.